Shown below are 27 T cell receptor beta chains from a single sample sequenced in a study of shared clonotypes between healthy human individuals. Method: immunoSEQ multiplex PCR; TCRdb's copy keeps in-frame clones and lacks some. The sample has roughly 1,600,000 clones, 97% to 99% seen once. The sequencing input was naive CD4+ T cells sorted from blood. The subset was: CD45RA+ positively selected. The receptors originated from a man aged 25-45 years in good health.

The chain has TRBV7-7 and TRBJ2-7; 11 bases line up with TRBD2. The CDR3 has 15 amino acids. Looked up from germline, CDR1 is SSHAT and CDR2 is FNYEAQ (reference sequence). Unmatched junction bases numbered 7, after V lost 5 bases and J lost 4 bases. As DNA, the CDR3 is TGTGCCAGCAGCCCCCGACTAGCGGGGCCTTACGAGCAGTACTTC. It is translated as CASSPRLAGPYEQYF.

The J gene is TRBJ2-2, the V gene TRBV14; TRBD2 agrees at 11 bases. CDR1 SGHDN and CDR2 FVKESK come from the germline V gene. Trimming cost V 4 bases and J 4 bases; bases outside gene matches: 2. The CDR3 has 15 residues. CDR3 sequence reads: CASSLLAGVTGELFF. For the CDR3, the DNA is TGTGCCAGCAGCCTACTAGCGGGAGTCACCGGGGAGCTGTTTTTT.

V is TRBV5-6 and J is TRBJ2-7, with D hard to call. Germline V CDR1 and CDR2: SGHDT, YYEEEE. This CDR3 region has 14 residues. With 4 bases removed from V and 6 bases from J, the gap between germline ends came to 17 bases. The CDR3 coding sequence is TGTGCCAGCAGCAGGTTCATTTTCGCTAGCGAGCAGTACTTC. Protein: CASSRFIFASEQYF. The whole variable domain, remainder taken from reference TRBV5-6 and TRBJ2-7, is DAGVTQSPTHLIKTRGQQVTLRCSPKSGHDTVSWYQQALGQGPQFIFQYYEEEERQRGNFPDRFSGHQFPNYSSELNVNALLLGDSALYLCASSRFIFASEQYFGPGTRLTVT.

The V gene is TRBV5-1, the J gene TRBJ2-3; no clear D. CDR3 length: 14 residues. The germline CDR1 and CDR2 sequences are SGHRS and YFSETQ. Between the trimmed V and J ends, which lost 4 bases and 2 bases, there was a span of 11 bases. CDR3 loop: CASSHPETTDTQYF. In DNA form, the CDR3 reads TGCGCCAGCAGCCATCCGGAGACCACAGATACGCAGTATTTT. The full variable domain, completed using reference TRBV5-1 and TRBJ2-3, is KAGVTQTPRYLIKTRGQQVTLSCSPISGHRSVSWYQQTPGQGLQFLFEYFSETQRNKGNFPGRFSGRQFSNSRSEMNVSTLELGDSALYLCASSHPETTDTQYFGPGTRLTVL.

This clone has a single count. The chain uses TRBV10-3 and TRBJ2-7; TRBD1 agrees at 8 bases. From germline, CDR1 is ENHRY and CDR2 SYGVKD. CDR3 length: 15 amino acids. Trimming took 6 bases from V and 2 from J; bases not matched to a gene: 9. The CDR3 reads CAISETGAKAYEQYF. The CDR3 nucleotides are TGTGCCATCAGCGAGACAGGGGCTAAGGCCTACGAGCAGTACTTC.

The V and J genes are TRBV29-1 and TRBJ2-4; D assignment may be TRBD1 or TRBD2 (5 bases each). In germline, CDR1 is SQVTM, CDR2 ANQGSEA. This CDR3 is built from 16 residues. Between the trimmed V and J ends, which lost 7 bases and 2 bases, there was a span of 21 bases. DNA of the CDR3: TGCAGCGCACTCTCCTTCGGGGCAGGGACCAAAAACATTCAGTACTTC. Encoded protein: CSALSFGAGTKNIQYF. The variable domain in full, completed from reference TRBV29-1 and TRBJ2-4, reads SAVISQKPSRDICQRGTSLTIQCQVDSQVTMMFWYRQQPGQSLTLIATANQGSEATYESGFVIDKFPISRPNLTFSTLTVSNMSPEDSSIYLCSALSFGAGTKNIQYFGAGTRLSVL.

A single count supports this clone. The chain employs TRBV4-3 and TRBJ2-3; 7 positions match TRBD2. Unmatched junction bases numbered 9, after V lost 0 bases and J lost 0 bases. The length of the CDR3 is 18 residues. Germline-derived CDR1 and CDR2 are LGHNA and YSLEER. The CDR3 DNA sequence: TGCGCCAGCAGCCAAGATCTTCAGCTAGCGGCTAGCACAGATACGCAGTATTTT. As protein: CASSQDLQLAASTDTQYF.

Turning to this clone: Different DNA sequences within this sample yield the same CDR3. This chain joins TRBV18 and TRBJ1-4, with no clear D. The CDR3 loop spans 14 amino acids. V was trimmed by 3 bases and J by 6 bases, leaving 11 bases between them. Germline CDR1 is KGHSH and CDR2 is LQKENI. CDR3 residues: CASSPPSGDEKLFF. CDR3 nucleotides: TGTGCCAGCTCACCCCCAAGTGGGGATGAAAAACTGTTTTTT.

The genes are TRBV9 and TRBJ2-3; TRBD1 matches at 11 bases. The germline V gene has CDR1 SGDLS and CDR2 YYNGEE. This CDR3 region has 15 residues. With 2 bases clipped from V and 1 base from J, the junction kept 0 bases outside the gene matches. The CDR3 nucleotides are TGTGCCAGCAGCGTGGGACAGGGGGGCACAGATACGCAGTATTTT. It yields the protein CASSVGQGGTDTQYF.

The chain is built from TRBV18 and TRBJ2-3, with D unresolved. The CDR3 length is 12 residues. Trimming cost V 4 bases and J 5 bases, with 7 bases left between them. Germline V gene sequence: CDR1 KGHSH, CDR2 LQKENI. The CDR3 here is CASSRDEDTQYF. The CDR3 DNA reads as TGTGCCAGCTCACGCGATGAAGATACGCAGTATTTT.

The rearrangement links TRBV30 to TRBJ2-7; 10 bases fit TRBD2. From germline, CDR1 is GTSNPN and CDR2 SVGIG (reference sequence). CDR3 length equals 13 residues. V shed 2 bases and J 6 bases; nucleotides not matched to a gene: 4. CDR3 nucleotide sequence: TGTGCCTGGAGTCCCGGACTAGCGGCCGAGCAGTACTTC. As protein: CAWSPGLAAEQYF.

This clone was picked up one time. Written as DNA, the CDR3 is TGTGCCAGCAGCCAACGACAGGGTGGGGCCAACGTCCTGACTTTC. This gives the protein CASSQRQGGANVLTF. This rearrangement joins TRBV7-2 to TRBJ2-6; 7 nucleotides align to TRBD1. Germline lookup yields CDR1 SGHTA and CDR2 FQGNSA. The trim removed 5 bases at V and 3 bases at J, leaving 4 bases unmatched. CDR3 length: 15 amino acids.

The V and J genes are TRBV7-9 and TRBJ2-7; 7 bases agree with TRBD1. The CDR3 is 15 residues long. Germline values: CDR1 SEHNR, CDR2 FQNEAQ (reference sequence). J was trimmed by 3 bases and V by 2 bases; bases with no gene match: 7. The CDR3 region has the DNA TGTGCCAGCAGCTTAAACCGCGACAGGGACTACGAGCAGTACTTC. Translation gives CASSLNRDRDYEQYF.

The count of this clone is one. V is TRBV4-1 and J is TRBJ2-3, with TRBD2 identical over 7 bases. The germline gives CDR1 MGHRA, CDR2 YSYEKL. V gave up 0 bases and J gave up 5 bases; unmatched junction bases: 17. The CDR3 consists of 19 residues. The CDR3 DNA is TGCGCCAGCAGCCAAGAAGAGGCCCGGGGTACGCGGGAGCGAGATACGCAGTATTTT. Protein: CASSQEEARGTRERDTQYF.

To note about this clone: This same CDR3 is encoded by further DNA sequences in the sample. The rearrangement links TRBV5-1 to TRBJ2-5; perhaps TRBD1 as D (5 bases). The CDR3 totals 14 residues. V was trimmed by 4 bases and J by 0 bases, leaving 10 bases between them. The germline V gene encodes CDR1 SGHRS and CDR2 YFSETQ. The CDR3 is CASSRTGNQETQYF. In DNA form, the CDR3 reads TGCGCCAGCAGCCGTACAGGAAACCAAGAGACCCAGTACTTC. Full variable domain (rest looked up from reference TRBV5-1 and TRBJ2-5): KAGVTQTPRYLIKTRGQQVTLSCSPISGHRSVSWYQQTPGQGLQFLFEYFSETQRNKGNFPGRFSGRQFSNSRSEMNVSTLELGDSALYLCASSRTGNQETQYFGPGTRLLVL.

The chain joins TRBV6-5 to TRBJ2-2; 9 bases map to TRBD1. Losses at the gene ends were 3 bases for V and 6 bases for J; bases not matched to a gene: 5. Germline CDR1 MNHEY, CDR2 SVGAGI. CDR3 length: 15 amino acids. The CDR3 spells CASSYSQGAAGELFF. In DNA, the CDR3 is TGTGCCAGCAGTTATTCACAGGGGGCTGCCGGGGAGCTGTTTTTT.

The chain joins TRBV13 to TRBJ1-1, with 8 bases matching TRBD1. The CDR3 sequence is 16 residues long. V gave up 6 bases and J gave up 5 bases; unmatched junction bases: 14. From germline, CDR1 is PRHDT and CDR2 FYEKMQ (reference sequence). Written as DNA, the CDR3 is TGTGCCAGCAGTCTTTACCGGACAGGGATGTGGACTGAAGCTTTCTTT. Amino acids: CASSLYRTGMWTEAFF.

The chain links TRBV6-5 to TRBJ2-1; possibly TRBD2 for D (5 bases). The germline gives CDR1 MNHEY, CDR2 SVGAGI. The CDR3 has 14 residues. Trimming cost V 6 bases and J 8 bases, with 17 bases left between them. CDR3 sequence reads: CASRGSWVLDEQFF. The CDR3 DNA follows: TGTGCCAGCAGGGGGAGTTGGGTACTGGATGAGCAGTTCTTC.

The chain joins TRBV5-5 to TRBJ2-5; tentatively, D is TRBD1 or TRBD2 (5 bases each). The V and J ends lost 6 bases and 2 bases respectively, with 26 bases between them. In germline, CDR1 is SGHKS, CDR2 YYEKEE (reference sequence). The CDR3 totals 18 residues. In DNA form, the CDR3 reads TGTGCCAGCACCTCTCGAGGGGTCCCGGTCCGTTTTCAAGAGACCCAGTACTTC. Protein sequence: CASTSRGVPVRFQETQYF.

V usage is TRBV5-1 and J usage is TRBJ2-3, with a tentative D call TRBD2 (6 bases). The CDR3 covers 18 residues. Trimming pared 0 bases from V and 0 bases from J, leaving 17 bases between. Germline CDR1 is SGHRS and CDR2 is YFSETQ. The CDR3 DNA is TGCGCCAGCAGCTTGGGCGCGACTAGTGACGCTAGCACAGATACGCAGTATTTT. It is translated as CASSLGATSDASTDTQYF. Supplemented by reference TRBV5-1 and TRBJ2-3, the full variable domain reads KAGVTQTPRYLIKTRGQQVTLSCSPISGHRSVSWYQQTPGQGLQFLFEYFSETQRNKGNFPGRFSGRQFSNSRSEMNVSTLELGDSALYLCASSLGATSDASTDTQYFGPGTRLTVL.

About this clone: Relative to the germline gene, one junction end is altered; a read error may explain this. This chain connects TRBV10-2 to TRBJ1-4; 12 bases line up with TRBD1. CDR3 length: 14 amino acids. Per the germline V gene, CDR1 is WSHSY and CDR2 is SAAADI. The CDR3 spells CASSRDRGRGEESF. DNA of the CDR3: TGCGCCAGCAGTAGGGACAGGGGGCGTGGGGAGGAGAGTTTT.

Concerning this clone: The sample has other DNA sequences that encode this CDR3 too. CDR3 DNA sequence: TGTGCCAGCAGTTTATTTGGTGAAGCTTTCTTT. Its translation: CASSLFGEAFF. The chain has TRBV28 and TRBJ1-1, with D uncertain. This CDR3 has 11 amino acids. CDR1 is MDHEN and CDR2 is SYDVKM in the germline V gene. The germline V and J ends were trimmed by 1 base and 7 bases, with 4 bases remaining between them.

The rearrangement links TRBV19 to TRBJ1-2; D unclear. CDR3 length: 12 residues. The ends were cut back, 7 bases at V and 1 base at J, with 7 bases in the middle. Germline V gene sequence: CDR1 LNHDA, CDR2 SQIVND (reference sequence). CDR3 DNA sequence: TGTGCCAGTAATACCCTTAACTATGGCTACACCTTC. Protein product: CASNTLNYGYTF.

The genes are TRBV7-8 and TRBJ1-1; D remains unclear. The germline V and J ends were trimmed by 5 bases and 3 bases, with 16 bases remaining between them. CDR3 length: 15 residues. The germline CDR1 and CDR2 sequences are SGHVS and FQNEAQ. CDR3 sequence: CASSPRRVMDTEAFF. In nucleotides, the CDR3 is TGTGCCAGCAGCCCCCGCCGAGTTATGGACACTGAAGCTTTCTTT.

The chain is built from TRBV6-1 and TRBJ2-7; 8 bases agree with TRBD2. Trimming at V came to 6 bases and at J to 4 bases, leaving 8 bases not matched to a gene. Germline assignment: CDR1 MNHNS and CDR2 SASEGT. The CDR3 loop spans 14 amino acids. The CDR3: CASREGLVGYEQYF. The CDR3 region has the DNA TGTGCCAGCAGGGAGGGACTAGTCGGTTACGAGCAGTACTTC.

J is TRBJ2-2 and V is TRBV11-3; D remains unclear. Germline CDR1 SGHNT, CDR2 YENEEA. This CDR3 is 12 amino acids long. Deletions cut 3 bases from V and 6 bases from J, with 5 bases between. The CDR3 DNA reads TGTGCCAGCAGCTTGAGGTCCGGGGAGCTGTTTTTT. Its translation: CASSLRSGELFF. Supplemented by reference TRBV11-3 and TRBJ2-2, the full variable domain reads EAGVVQSPRYKIIEKKQPVAFWCNPISGHNTLYWYLQNLGQGPELLIRYENEEAVDDSQLPKDRFSAERLKGVDSTLKIQPAELGDSAVYLCASSLRSGELFFGEGSRLTVL.

This chain links TRBV7-3 with TRBJ2-3; the D is unclear. The CDR3 contains 14 residues. Germline V gene sequence: CDR1 SGHTA, CDR2 FQGTGA. The V gene lost 1 base and the J gene lost 2 bases, with 7 bases spanning the gap. The CDR3 region is CASSLNTYTDTQYF. As DNA, the CDR3 is TGTGCCAGCAGCTTAAACACTTACACAGATACGCAGTATTTT.